A single sample gave rise to the 32 T cell receptor beta chains below, sequenced in a study of blood T cell repertoires in COVID-19. The method was immunoSEQ multiplex PCR; TCRdb's version includes in-frame clones alone and lacks a portion of them. Among just under 150,000 clones listed, more than 75% were seen once. What was sequenced was peripheral blood. These receptors were collected from a human donor in a cohort sampled during active COVID-19.

The rearrangement joins TRBV3-1 (or the pseudogene TRBV3-2) to TRBJ2-6; D unclear. The germline V gene encodes CDR1 LGHDT and CDR2 YNNKEL (reference sequence). Trimming removed 0 bases at V and 2 bases at J, with 5 bases between. This CDR3 is built from 15 residues. CDR3: CASSQDLTGANVLTF. The CDR3 nucleotides are TGTGCCAGCAGCCAAGACCTTACTGGGGCCAACGTCCTGACTTTC.

The chain recombines TRBV30 with TRBJ2-1, with 7 nucleotides matching TRBD2. The J segment lost 5 bases and the V segment lost 7 bases, leaving 11 bases of the junction unmatched. Germline-derived CDR1 and CDR2 are GTSNPN and SVGIG (reference sequence). There are 14 residues in the CDR3. CDR3: CAYQLGTTNNEQFF. The DNA of the CDR3 is TGTGCCTACCAACTCGGGACTACTAACAATGAGCAGTTCTTC.

The gene calls are TRBV2 and TRBJ2-7; 8 nucleotides align to TRBD2. Germline V gives CDR1 SNHLY, CDR2 FYNNEI. With V trimmed by 6 bases and J by 4 bases, 5 bases remained unmatched. CDR3 length: 13 residues. CDR3 coding DNA: TGTGCCAGCAGAGCCGGGACTAGGTACGAGCAGTACGTC. Amino acid sequence: CASRAGTRYEQYV.

A single count supports this clone. The chain employs TRBV5-1 and TRBJ2-5; TRBD1 matches 7 bases. This CDR3 spans 15 amino acids. Germline trimming cut 4 bases from V and 13 bases from J; bases unmatched to any gene: 19. CDR1 is SGHRS, CDR2 YFSETQ, per germline. The CDR3 reads CASSPEGDSRRPGYF. CDR3 DNA sequence: TGCGCCAGCAGCCCGGAAGGGGACAGCCGACGCCCTGGGTACTTC.

The chain's CDR3 is CASSRAGDYSYNEQFF. CDR3 in DNA: TGTGCCAGCAGCCGGGCCGGGGACTACTCCTACAATGAGCAGTTCTTC. J is TRBJ2-1 and V is TRBV3-1 (or the pseudogene TRBV3-2), with 7 bases identical to TRBD2. The V gene end was trimmed by 4 bases and the J gene end by 0 bases; junction bases not matched to a gene: 6. CDR1 LGHDT and CDR2 YNNKEL come from the germline V gene (reference sequence). The CDR3 length is 16 residues.

The J gene is TRBJ1-4, the V gene TRBV10-3; D unresolved. The germline V gene encodes CDR1 ENHRY and CDR2 SYGVKD. The CDR3 runs to 15 residues. Trimming left V 0 bases short and J 3 bases short, with 8 bases between. CDR3 coding DNA: TGTGCCATCAGTGAGTCGATGGCAGCTAATGAAAAACTGTTTTTT. It specifies CAISESMAANEKLFF.

As for this clone: The same CDR3 arises from other DNA sequences in this sample as well. The chain recombines TRBV14 with TRBJ1-1; D unresolved. The CDR3 is 13 residues long. Trimming cost V 0 bases and J 1 base, with 3 bases left between them. Germline CDR1 reads SGHDN; CDR2 reads FVKESK. CDR3 loop: CASSQDSNTEAFF. DNA for the CDR3: TGTGCCAGCAGCCAAGACTCGAACACTGAAGCTTTCTTT.

The chain employs TRBV6-5 and TRBJ2-1; TRBD1 matches at 7 bases. Per germline, CDR1 MNHEY and CDR2 SVGAGI. V lost 5 bases and J lost 4; bases outside the gene matches: 5. This CDR3 has 14 amino acids. CDR3 nucleotide sequence: TGTGCCAGCAGTCCGGGACAGATTTACAATGAGCAGTTCTTC. Its protein product is CASSPGQIYNEQFF.

J is TRBJ2-3 and V is TRBV6-5, with 7 bases aligning to TRBD2. From germline, CDR1 is MNHEY and CDR2 SVGAGI. The CDR3 has 15 amino acids. The V and J ends lost 6 bases and 2 bases, in that order; junction bases with no gene match: 8. CDR3: CASSDASGSTDTQYF. CDR3 coding DNA: TGTGCCAGCAGCGACGCTAGCGGTTCCACAGATACGCAGTATTTT.

The chain uses TRBV5-1 and TRBJ1-6; 12 nucleotides match TRBD1. CDR1 is SGHRS and CDR2 is YFSETQ in the germline V gene. The ends lost 4 bases at V and 9 bases at J; junction bases unmatched: 2. This CDR3 has 14 residues. CDR3 DNA: TGCGCCAGCAGCCCGGGACAGGGGGCTTCACCCCTCCACTTT. Amino acid sequence: CASSPGQGASPLHF.

J is TRBJ2-5 and V is TRBV29-1; D uncertain. This CDR3 region has 11 residues. Germline CDR1 is SQVTM and CDR2 is ANQGSEA. The V gene lost 6 bases and the J gene lost 1 base, with 6 bases spanning the gap. CDR3: CSVSVQETQYF. DNA for the CDR3: TGCAGCGTCTCGGTCCAAGAGACCCAGTACTTC. Full variable domain (rest looked up from reference TRBV29-1 and TRBJ2-5): SAVISQKPSRDICQRGTSLTIQCQVDSQVTMMFWYRQQPGQSLTLIATANQGSEATYESGFVIDKFPISRPNLTFSTLTVSNMSPEDSSIYLCSVSVQETQYFGPGTRLLVL.

A single count supports this clone. The chain is built from TRBV18 and TRBJ1-2; the match to TRBD1 covers 10 bases. V shed 2 bases and J 3 bases; nucleotides not matched to a gene: 15. Germline-derived CDR1 and CDR2 are KGHSH and LQKENI. CDR3 length: 19 residues. The CDR3 here is CASSPVTGTGEGIYYGYTF. CDR3 nucleotides: TGTGCCAGCTCACCAGTCACCGGGACAGGGGAGGGAATATACTATGGCTACACCTTC.

The genes are TRBV6-7 and TRBJ2-7, with no clear D. TRBV6-7 is marked as an open reading frame, function uncertain. Trimming left V 2 bases short and J 0 bases short, with 14 bases between. The CDR3 sequence is 16 residues long. CDR3 protein: CASSYQAAPGSYEQYF. The CDR3 coding sequence is TGTGCCAGCAGTTACCAGGCAGCCCCTGGCTCCTACGAGCAGTACTTC.

The chain couples TRBV15 to TRBJ2-3; 9 bases align to TRBD2. CDR3 length: 16 residues. Germline V gene lookup returns CDR1 LNHNV and CDR2 YYDKDF (reference sequence). V dropped 1 base and J dropped 2; count of bases not matched to a gene: 4. CDR3 nucleotide sequence: TGTGCCACCAGCAGAGGGGGACTAGCCCCCACAGATACGCAGTATTTT. It specifies CATSRGGLAPTDTQYF.

The rearrangement joins TRBV21-1 to TRBJ1-1. TRBV21-1 is labeled a pseudogene. The length of the CDR3 is 16 residues. CDR3 loop: CATNAGGDTSNTEAFF. CDR3 DNA: TGTGCCACAAATGCCGGGGGGGACACTTCGAACACTGAAGCTTTCTTT.

The J gene is TRBJ2-3, the V gene TRBV9; 10 positions match TRBD2. The germline V gene encodes CDR1 SGDLS and CDR2 YYNGEE. CDR3 length equals 15 residues. With 3 bases clipped from V and 6 bases from J, the junction kept 7 bases outside the gene matches. DNA of the CDR3: TGTGCCAGCAGCGGATCTAGCGGGGGCGGGGATACGCAGTATTTT. Translating gives CASSGSSGGGDTQYF.

This clone was detected only a few times. This chain connects TRBV4-1 to TRBJ1-6, with 8 bases identical to TRBD1. Germline V lookup: CDR1 MGHRA, CDR2 YSYEKL. J lost 8 bases, V lost 0 bases, and 3 bases had no gene match. The CDR3 loop spans 15 amino acids. CDR3 region: CASSQDRGPDSPLHF. The CDR3 DNA reads as TGCGCCAGCAGCCAAGACAGGGGGCCCGATTCACCCCTCCACTTT.

The rearrangement uses TRBV18 and TRBJ2-7; 10 nucleotides align to TRBD1. The J segment lost 3 bases and the V segment lost 3 bases, leaving 5 bases of the junction unmatched. Germline CDR1 and CDR2: KGHSH and LQKENI. CDR3 size: 15 residues. CDR3 loop: CASSPDRGPSYEQYF. The CDR3 DNA is TGTGCCAGCTCACCCGACAGGGGGCCGAGCTACGAGCAGTACTTC.

This clone came up once. This chain connects TRBV4-1 to TRBJ2-3, with 7 bases matching TRBD1. With 4 bases clipped from V and 2 bases from J, the junction kept 6 bases outside the gene matches. This CDR3 comprises 15 residues. In germline, CDR1 is MGHRA, CDR2 YSYEKL. The CDR3 reads CASSPWGQFTDTQYF. For the CDR3, the DNA is TGCGCCAGCAGCCCCTGGGGACAGTTCACAGATACGCAGTATTTT.

CDR3 bases: TGTGCCAGCAGCCAAGATCTGCTCAGTCAAGAGACCCAGTACTTC. As protein: CASSQDLLSQETQYF. The chain employs TRBV14 and TRBJ2-5; no definite D call. V lost 0 bases to trimming and J lost 2 bases, with 10 bases between them. The germline V gene encodes CDR1 SGHDN and CDR2 FVKESK. This CDR3 has 15 amino acids.

The rearrangement links TRBV6-5 to TRBJ1-6; D might be TRBD1 (5 bases). Germline assignment: CDR1 MNHEY and CDR2 SVGAGI. This CDR3 comprises 14 residues. Deletions cut 5 bases from V and 7 bases from J, with 12 bases between. The CDR3 sequence is CASSLLGLNSPLHF. The CDR3 DNA sequence: TGTGCCAGCAGTCTCCTGGGACTCAATTCACCCCTCCACTTT.

This clone appeared once. The rearrangement joins TRBV19 to TRBJ1-6, with D possibly being TRBD1 (5 bases). The germline V gene encodes CDR1 LNHDA and CDR2 SQIVND (reference sequence). The V and J ends lost 3 bases and 7 bases respectively, with 13 bases between them. The CDR3 has 15 residues. The CDR3 is CASSMVGGRNSPLHF. For the CDR3, the DNA is TGTGCCAGTAGTATGGTGGGGGGTAGGAATTCACCCCTCCACTTT.

The rearrangement links TRBV28 to TRBJ2-3; TRBD1 matches at 8 bases. Germline values: CDR1 MDHEN, CDR2 SYDVKM. This CDR3 is built from 16 residues. J was trimmed by 0 bases and V by 6 bases; bases with no gene match: 8. CDR3 loop: CASRERTGSSTDTQYF. The DNA for the CDR3 is TGTGCCAGCAGAGAAAGGACAGGGTCAAGCACAGATACGCAGTATTTT. The complete variable domain, with remaining parts taken from reference TRBV28 and TRBJ2-3, reads DVKVTQSSRYLVKRTGEKVFLECVQDMDHENMFWYRQDPGLGLRLIYFSYDVKMKEKGDIPEGYSVSREKKERFSLILESASTNQTSMYLCASRERTGSSTDTQYFGPGTRLTVL.

V and J are TRBV7-9 and TRBJ2-3, with 7 bases fitting TRBD2. Germline CDR1 is SEHNR and CDR2 is FQNEAQ (reference sequence). V shed 5 bases and J 2 bases; nucleotides not matched to a gene: 19. This CDR3 has 19 residues. CDR3 sequence (DNA): TGTGCCAGCAGCCTTATGCGGGGATGGCGGGAGCTACACACAGATACGCAGTATTTT. Residues: CASSLMRGWRELHTDTQYF.

Only one count was recorded for this clone. This sequence joins TRBV7-2 and TRBJ1-1; D not resolved. The CDR3 is 13 amino acids. V lost 6 bases, J lost 7 bases, and 15 bases lay in between. The V gene's germline CDR1 is SGHTA and CDR2 FQGNSA. In nucleotides, the CDR3 is TGTGCCAGCAGTTATAAGGGAGGGTATGAAGCTTTCTTT. It is translated as CASSYKGGYEAFF.

The chain links TRBV2 to TRBJ1-6; D not certain. The CDR3 is 14 amino acids. The V and J ends lost 2 bases and 7 bases respectively, with 9 bases between them. Per the germline V gene, CDR1 is SNHLY and CDR2 is FYNNEI. The CDR3 DNA sequence: TGTGCCAGCAGTGAAAGAGGTCGAAATTCACCCCTCCACTTT. Translation gives CASSERGRNSPLHF.

This rearrangement joins TRBV5-5 to TRBJ1-2; 9 bases line up with TRBD1. This CDR3 is 15 amino acids long. Germline loops: CDR1 SGHKS, CDR2 YYEKEE (reference sequence). After removal of 4 bases from V and 5 bases from J, the junction contained 9 bases not matched to a gene. The CDR3 loop is CASSPFSDRGYGYTF. The CDR3 DNA is TGTGCCAGCAGCCCTTTCTCGGACAGGGGATATGGCTACACCTTC.

The CDR3 region is CASSQDSTAGNTIYF. In nucleotides, the CDR3 is TGCGCCAGCAGCCAAGATTCGACAGCTGGAAACACCATATATTTT. The rearrangement uses TRBV4-1 and TRBJ1-3; perhaps TRBD1 as D (5 bases). From germline, CDR1 is MGHRA and CDR2 YSYEKL. The CDR3 length is 15 residues. V was pared by 0 bases and J by 2 bases, with 8 bases between.

The chain employs TRBV7-8 and TRBJ2-1; D ambiguous. Trimming took 1 base from V and 8 from J, leaving 6 bases between them. CDR1 and CDR2 from the germline V gene are SGHVS and FQNEAQ. The CDR3 sequence is 12 residues long. The CDR3, as DNA: TGTGCCAGCAGCTTAGGTCTAGATGAGCAGTTCTTC. It yields the protein CASSLGLDEQFF.

The genes are TRBV3-1 (or the pseudogene TRBV3-2) and TRBJ2-3, with 10 bases that match TRBD1. The CDR3 runs 15 residues. J was trimmed by 4 bases and V by 4 bases; bases with no gene match: 5. Germline V lookup: CDR1 LGHDT, CDR2 YNNKEL (reference sequence). In DNA, the CDR3 is TGTGCCAGCAGCCGACAGGGGGCGCGCGCAGATACGCAGTATTTT. Its translation is CASSRQGARADTQYF.

The CDR3 reads CASSSGYNEQFF. The DNA for the CDR3 is TGCGCCAGCAGCTCAGGCTACAATGAGCAGTTCTTC. The chain carries TRBV4-1 and TRBJ2-1; D gene unclear. V was shortened by 5 bases and J by 3 bases, with 5 bases between the two germline ends. Germline V gene sequence: CDR1 MGHRA, CDR2 YSYEKL. There are 12 residues in the CDR3.

The chain employs TRBV24-1 and TRBJ2-2; the match to TRBD2 covers 14 bases. CDR1 is KGHDR, CDR2 SFDVKD, per germline. The CDR3 contains 17 residues. V shed 4 bases and J 6 bases; nucleotides not matched to a gene: 6. This CDR3 reads CATSDTTSGGAAGELFF. Written as DNA, the CDR3 is TGTGCCACCAGTGACACGACTAGCGGGGGGGCAGCCGGGGAGCTGTTTTTT.